Listed below are T cell receptor beta chains from one sample, sequenced in a study of radiation and T cells in renal cell carcinoma. The repertoire was sequenced with immunoSEQ multiplex PCR; TCRdb's copy has only in-frame clones and lacks some. Among about 140,000 clones, roughly 80% were seen once, and the ten largest hold roughly 25%. The source material was blood, sampled from a patient whose treatment included radiotherapy and nephrectomy. The origin of the receptors is a woman aged 45-60 years with renal cell carcinoma. CDR3s include the opening cysteine and the closing phenylalanine or tryptophan. D genes are given only for firm matches. Where a row states a size, it is once, few, many or the class of an expanded clone; other rows omit it.

CDR3nt	CDR3aa	d_gene	abundance	v_gene	j_gene
TGTGCCAGCAGCGTAGGGCAGGCTGGAAACACCATATATTTT	CASSVGQAGNTIYF	.	.	TRBV9	TRBJ1-3
TGTGCCAGCAACGACGAGGGCCGGGATAGCAATCAGCCCCAGCATTTT	CASNDEGRDSNQPQHF	.	.	TRBV7-9	TRBJ1-5
TGTGCCAGCTGGGGACAGGGATTCACCGGGGAGCTGTTTTTT	CASWGQGFTGELFF	TRBD1	.	TRBV6-5	TRBJ2-2
TGTGCCAGCAGCTCAGCTTCTTTGGGACAGCCCCAGCATTTT	CASSSASLGQPQHF	.	.	TRBV7-2	TRBJ1-5
TGTGCCAGTAGTGCTGGAGAGACCCAGTACTTC	CASSAGETQYF	.	.	TRBV19	TRBJ2-5
TGTGCCAGCAGTTACTCTGGGACGCCAGAGACCCAGTACTTC	CASSYSGTPETQYF	.	once	TRBV6-5	TRBJ2-5
TGTGCCAGCAGCGTAGGGGGGACCACGAATGAAAAACTGTTTTTT	CASSVGGTTNEKLFF	.	few	TRBV9	TRBJ1-4
TGTGCCAGCACCACGAGAAGCGGGGGAGTCGACGAGCAGTACTTC	CASTTRSGGVDEQYF	TRBD2	.	TRBV6-5	TRBJ2-7
TGTGCCAGCAGCTCTGGATTTGGATCCCAGCATTTT	CASSSGFGSQHF	.	.	TRBV7-2	TRBJ1-5
TGTGCCAGCAGTTTAGGGGGGCGACAGTCTTACGAGCAGTACTTC	CASSLGGRQSYEQYF	.	.	TRBV28	TRBJ2-7
TGTGCCAGCAGCCTACCGTTGAGCAATGAGCAGTTCTTC	CASSLPLSNEQFF	.	.	TRBV5-4	TRBJ2-1
TGCGCCAGCAGATCTACCGGGACAGGGGGCTCCGAGCAGTACTTC	CASRSTGTGGSEQYF	TRBD1	.	TRBV5-1	TRBJ2-7
TGTGCCAGCAGCTCCCCCGAGGCGGGGTACCCTACCTACGAGCAGTACTTC	CASSSPEAGYPTYEQYF	.	.	TRBV5-4	TRBJ2-7
TGCGCCAGCAGCCAAGGACAGCTTGCCGGCACTGAAGCTTTCTTT	CASSQGQLAGTEAFF	.	.	TRBV4-1	TRBJ1-1
TGTGCCAGCAGGGTAGGGGGAGCCAAAAACATTCAGTACTTC	CASRVGGAKNIQYF	.	.	TRBV2	TRBJ2-4
TGTGCCAGCAGCTCGACAGCGGGGGTGGGGTACTTC	CASSSTAGVGYF	TRBD2	.	TRBV7-2	TRBJ2-7
TGTGCCTGGAGTGGGCCGCTGCGCTCTGGAAACACCATATATTTT	CAWSGPLRSGNTIYF	.	.	TRBV30	TRBJ1-3
TGTGCCAGCAGTAACCCCCCGGGTGGAAGCTACACCTTC	CASSNPPGGSYTF	.	.	TRBV6-6	TRBJ1-2
TGTGCCAGCAGTTTATTGACAGCCCAAGCTTTCTTT	CASSLLTAQAFF	.	.	TRBV28	TRBJ1-1
TGCGCCAGCAGTGATCCAGGTCCCAATGAGCAGTTCTTC	CASSDPGPNEQFF	.	.	TRBV10-1	TRBJ2-1
TGTGCCAGTAGCCCCGACGGACGGGTGGGGACTTTCTTT	CASSPDGRVGTFF	.	.	TRBV19	TRBJ1-1
TGTGCCAGTAGTTACGGGCAAGAGACCCAGTACTTC	CASSYGQETQYF	.	.	TRBV19	TRBJ2-5
TGCGCCAGCAGCACCCGGAATGTCCAAGAGACCCAGTACTTC	CASSTRNVQETQYF	.	once	TRBV5-1	TRBJ2-5
TGTGCCAGTAGTATCTCGAGTATTTATGGCTACACCTTC	CASSISSIYGYTF	.	few	TRBV19	TRBJ1-2
TGTGCCAGCAGCTTATCCACCGGGCAGGGAAACACCGGGGAGCTGTTTTTT	CASSLSTGQGNTGELFF	.	.	TRBV11-3	TRBJ2-2
TGTGCCAGCAGCCCACAGACAGGTAGCAATCAGCCCCAGCATTTT	CASSPQTGSNQPQHF	.	once	TRBV7-2	TRBJ1-5
TGTGCCAGCAGTGAAGCAACAGCCTGGACTGGTACGCAGTATTTT	CASSEATAWTGTQYF	.	.	TRBV6-1	TRBJ2-3
TGTGCCAGCAGCCTAGAGGCAGCCAATCAGCCCCAGCATTTT	CASSLEAANQPQHF	.	.	TRBV7-2	TRBJ1-5
TGCGCCAGCAGTCAGGGCTTTAATGAAAAACTGTTTTTT	CASSQGFNEKLFF	.	.	TRBV4-1	TRBJ1-4
TGTGCCAGCAGCCAAGGGGTCGCGCAGTATTTT	CASSQGVAQYF	.	.	TRBV14	TRBJ2-3
TGTGCCAGCAGTCCTCCGGCGCAGGGTGAGACCCAGTACTTC	CASSPPAQGETQYF	.	.	TRBV28	TRBJ2-5
TGCGCCAGCAGCCAAGAGCGGGATTGGAGGTGGGGCTACACCTTC	CASSQERDWRWGYTF	.	.	TRBV4-1	TRBJ1-2
TGCGCCAGCAGCCAGACCTTAGCGGGATGGAAGTTCTTC	CASSQTLAGWKFF	TRBD2	few	TRBV4-1	TRBJ2-1
TGCGCCAGCAGCTTGGAAGGAAGCTCTGGGGCCAACGTCCTGACTTTC	CASSLEGSSGANVLTF	.	.	TRBV5-1	TRBJ2-6
TGTGCCAGCAGCGTAGGTCAGGACTATGGCTACACCTTC	CASSVGQDYGYTF	.	.	TRBV9	TRBJ1-2
TGTGCCAGCCCCAAGTCCGGGGAAGAGACCCAGTACTTC	CASPKSGEETQYF	.	few	TRBV6-5	TRBJ2-5
TGTGCCAGTAGTCGTAACGGGGACGCCTACGAGCAGTACTTC	CASSRNGDAYEQYF	.	few	TRBV19	TRBJ2-7
TGTGCCAGCAGGACGTACAGGGGGTTGAGGCCGGACACTGAAGCTTTCTTT	CASRTYRGLRPDTEAFF	TRBD1	.	TRBV28	TRBJ1-1
TGTGCCAGCAGTGAAGCCTATGACAGGACGGCTTTCTTT	CASSEAYDRTAFF	.	.	TRBV6-1	TRBJ1-1
TGTGCCAGCTGGGGGGGAATTGCTGAAAAACTGTTTTTT	CASWGGIAEKLFF	.	few	TRBV6-1	TRBJ1-4
TGCAGCGTTTCCCTCTCGGGCAGGGGGAACGAGCAGTACTTC	CSVSLSGRGNEQYF	TRBD1	.	TRBV29-1	TRBJ2-7
TGCGCCAGCAGCCAGGGGGGGCAGGGAGCCTACGAGCAGTACTTC	CASSQGGQGAYEQYF	.	.	TRBV5-1	TRBJ2-7
TGTGCCATCAGTGCTCAACAGGGTGGCTATGGCTACACCTTC	CAISAQQGGYGYTF	.	.	TRBV10-3	TRBJ1-2
TGCGCCAGCAGCCCTCGGGAAGGGAGGGCCGCAGATACGCAGTATTTT	CASSPREGRAADTQYF	TRBD2	.	TRBV5-1	TRBJ2-3
TGTGCCAGCCGGACGACAGGGATAAAGCAGTTCTTC	CASRTTGIKQFF	TRBD1	.	TRBV6-5	TRBJ2-1
TGTGCCAGCAGCTTAACTGGGGGCCCTAAGCATTTT	CASSLTGGPKHF	.	.	TRBV7-2	TRBJ1-5
TGTGCCAGCAGTTTTTCTCGGGCTAACTATGGCTACACCTTC	CASSFSRANYGYTF	.	.	TRBV28	TRBJ1-2
TGTGCCAGCACCAAAGGGACTAGCGGGAGGGGGGAGACCCAGTACTTC	CASTKGTSGRGETQYF	TRBD2	once	TRBV2	TRBJ2-5
TGTGCCAGCAGCCCGGGACAGGACCACTACGAGCAGTACTTC	CASSPGQDHYEQYF	TRBD1	.	TRBV7-2	TRBJ2-7
TGCAGGCCTACGCAGGGAAATGAGCAGTTCTTC	CRPTQGNEQFF	.	.	TRBV20-1	TRBJ2-1
TGTGCCAGCAGCGATCCGGGACAGGTGAACACTGAAGCTTTCTTT	CASSDPGQVNTEAFF	TRBD1	.	TRBV6-1	TRBJ1-1
TGCGCCAGCAGCTTGGTCCCAGATACGCAGTATTTT	CASSLVPDTQYF	.	.	TRBV5-1	TRBJ2-3
TGTGCCAGCAGCGATACTAGCGCCAATGAGCAGTTCTTC	CASSDTSANEQFF	TRBD2	.	TRBV9	TRBJ2-1
TGTGCCAGCAGCGTAGGACAGAGCAATCAGCCCCAGCATTTT	CASSVGQSNQPQHF	.	.	TRBV9	TRBJ1-5
TGTGCCAGCAGTTATGGCCAGCTGAACACTGAAGCTTTCTTT	CASSYGQLNTEAFF	.	.	TRBV6-5	TRBJ1-1
TGTGCCAGCAGCTTAGGGGGCGTAAGCACTGAAGCTTTCTTT	CASSLGGVSTEAFF	.	.	TRBV11-3	TRBJ1-1
TGCGCCAGCAGCCAAGATATCGAGGCTAATGAAAAACTGTTTTTT	CASSQDIEANEKLFF	.	.	TRBV4-3	TRBJ1-4